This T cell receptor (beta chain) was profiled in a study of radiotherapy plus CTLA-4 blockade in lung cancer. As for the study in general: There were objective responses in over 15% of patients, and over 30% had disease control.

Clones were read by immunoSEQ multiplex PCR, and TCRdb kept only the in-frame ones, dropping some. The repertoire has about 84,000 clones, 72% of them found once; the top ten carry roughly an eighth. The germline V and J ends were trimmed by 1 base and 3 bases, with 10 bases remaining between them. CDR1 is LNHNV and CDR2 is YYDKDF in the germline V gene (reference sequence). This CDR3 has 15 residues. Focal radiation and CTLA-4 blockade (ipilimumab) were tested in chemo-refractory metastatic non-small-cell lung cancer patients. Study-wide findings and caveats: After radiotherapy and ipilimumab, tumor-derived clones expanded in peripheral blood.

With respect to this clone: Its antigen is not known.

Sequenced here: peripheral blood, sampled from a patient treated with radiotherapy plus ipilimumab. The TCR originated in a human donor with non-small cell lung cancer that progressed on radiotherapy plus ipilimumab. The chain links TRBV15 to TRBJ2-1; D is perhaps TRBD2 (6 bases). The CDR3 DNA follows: TGTGCCACCAGCAGAGGGGATAGCGGCTACAATGAGCAGTTCTTC. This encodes CATSRGDSGYNEQFF. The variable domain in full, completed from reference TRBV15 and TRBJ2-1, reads DAMVIQNPRYQVTQFGKPVTLSCSQTLNHNVMYWYQQKSSQAPKLLFHYYDKDFNNEADTPDNFQSRRPNTSFCFLDIRSPGLGDTAMYLCATSRGDSGYNEQFFGPGTRLTVL.